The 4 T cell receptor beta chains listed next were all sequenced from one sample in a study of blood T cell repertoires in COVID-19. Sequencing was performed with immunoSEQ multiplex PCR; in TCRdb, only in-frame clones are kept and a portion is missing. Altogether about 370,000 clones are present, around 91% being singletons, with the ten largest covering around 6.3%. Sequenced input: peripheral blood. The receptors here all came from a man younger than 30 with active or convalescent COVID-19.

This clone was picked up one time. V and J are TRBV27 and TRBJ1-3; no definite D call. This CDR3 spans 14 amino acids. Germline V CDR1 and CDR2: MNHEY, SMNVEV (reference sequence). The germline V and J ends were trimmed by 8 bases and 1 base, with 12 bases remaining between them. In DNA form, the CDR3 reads TGTGCCAGCCATAAGTCGGGGTCTGGAAACACCATATATTTT. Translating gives CASHKSGSGNTIYF.

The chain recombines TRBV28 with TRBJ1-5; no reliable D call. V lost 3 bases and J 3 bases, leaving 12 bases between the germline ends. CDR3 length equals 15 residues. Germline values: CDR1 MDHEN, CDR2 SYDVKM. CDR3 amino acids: CASSFFGRNNQPQHF. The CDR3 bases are TGTGCCAGCAGTTTTTTCGGCAGGAACAATCAGCCCCAGCATTTT.

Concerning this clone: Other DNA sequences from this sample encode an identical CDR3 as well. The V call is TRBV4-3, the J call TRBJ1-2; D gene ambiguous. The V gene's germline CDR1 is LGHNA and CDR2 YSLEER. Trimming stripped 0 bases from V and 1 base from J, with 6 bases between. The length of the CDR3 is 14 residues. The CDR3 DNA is TGCGCCAGCAGCCAAGATCGGGGTAACTATGGCTACACCTTC. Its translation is CASSQDRGNYGYTF.

The CDR3 reads CASRRTASYEQYF. CDR3 bases: TGTGCCAGCAGGAGGACAGCCTCCTACGAGCAGTACTTC. The rearrangement links TRBV27 to TRBJ2-7; tentatively, D is TRBD1 (6 bases). The CDR3 loop spans 13 amino acids. V gave up 6 bases and J gave up 0 bases, with 9 bases separating them. CDR1 and CDR2 from the germline V gene are MNHEY and SMNVEV (reference sequence).